The next 29 T cell receptor beta chains were all read from a single sample in a study of CD4 T cells in relation to SARS-CoV-2 and coronaviruses. The antigens for these receptors are not known. Unexposed donor CD4+ T cells date from about 2010-2019, before the COVID-19 pandemic. CD4+ T cells were isolated from the cells after more than nine days of culture. Assay used: immunoSEQ multiplex PCR; TCRdb lists only in-frame clones, some missing. The sample consists of about 26,000 clones, 65% to 80% of them appearing once. Source material: CD4+ T cells from PBMCs, cultured in vitro. These receptors came from a human donor in good health.

The J gene is TRBJ1-6, the V gene TRBV7-2; tentatively, D is TRBD1 (5 bases). Between the trimmed V and J ends, which lost 7 bases and 5 bases, there was a span of 15 bases. CDR1 SGHTA and CDR2 FQGNSA come from the germline V gene. The CDR3 contains 15 residues. CDR3 in DNA: TGTGCCAGCACCCGTTGGGGACGTGATAATTCACCCCTCCACTTT. It codes for CASTRWGRDNSPLHF.

Remarks on this clone: One end of the junction does not line up with germline, which may come from a read error. The same CDR3 arises from other DNA sequences in this sample as well. This chain links TRBV6-5 with TRBJ1-2; TRBD1 might be the D (5 bases). The CDR3 consists of 15 residues. In germline, CDR1 is MNHEY, CDR2 SVGAGI. This CDR3 is CASSYLGQGGYGYTF. Written as DNA, the CDR3 is TGTGCCAGCAGTTACCTGGGGCAGGGCGGGTATGGTTACACCTTC.

The chain recombines TRBV24-1 with TRBJ2-2; D remains unclear. V was shortened by 3 bases and J by 3 bases, with 10 bases between the two germline ends. CDR3 length: 15 amino acids. Looked up from germline, CDR1 is KGHDR and CDR2 is SFDVKD. CDR3 loop: CATSDPGSYTGELFF. DNA for the CDR3: TGTGCCACCAGTGATCCAGGATCTTACACCGGGGAGCTGTTTTTT.

The chain links TRBV11-2 to TRBJ2-7; D not certain. CDR3 size: 14 residues. The germline gives CDR1 SGHAT, CDR2 FQNNGV. V lost 2 bases to trimming and J lost 9 bases, with 17 bases between them. This CDR3 is CASSLTVAKHGQYF. CDR3 nucleotides: TGTGCCAGCAGCTTAACTGTTGCTAAGCACGGGCAGTACTTC. The full variable domain, rest sourced from reference TRBV11-2 and TRBJ2-7, is EAGVAQSPRYKIIEKRQSVAFWCNPISGHATLYWYQQILGQGPKLLIQFQNNGVVDDSQLPKDRFSAERLKGVDSTLKIQPAKLEDSAVYLCASSLTVAKHGQYFGPGTRLTVT.

The chain is built from TRBV6-5 and TRBJ2-5; D perhaps matches TRBD1 (7 bases). The CDR3 extends over 13 amino acids. V gave up 6 bases and J gave up 5 bases, with 13 bases separating them. Germline CDR1 and CDR2: MNHEY and SVGAGI. The CDR3 nucleotides read TGTGCCAGCAGGATGACAGGGAGGGAGACCCAGTACTTC. Encoded protein: CASRMTGRETQYF.

The V call is TRBV6-5, the J call TRBJ1-3, with D perhaps TRBD1 (6 bases). Trimming pared 0 bases from V and 0 bases from J, leaving 9 bases between. This CDR3 spans 16 amino acids. Germline V gene lookup returns CDR1 MNHEY and CDR2 SVGAGI. DNA for the CDR3: TGTGCCAGCAGTTACTCACAGGGCAGCTCTGGAAACACCATATATTTT. Translating gives CASSYSQGSSGNTIYF.

The chain employs TRBV9 and TRBJ1-6; no reliable D call. The CDR3 extends over 16 amino acids. Germline assignment: CDR1 SGDLS and CDR2 YYNGEE. V lost 4 bases and J 0 bases, leaving 11 bases between the germline ends. Here the CDR3 reads CASSSGGSSYNSPLHF. The CDR3 region has the DNA TGTGCCAGCAGCTCTGGAGGGAGCTCCTATAATTCACCCCTCCACTTT.

The gene calls are TRBV10-3 and TRBJ1-2; D uncertain. Germline CDR1 reads ENHRY; CDR2 reads SYGVKD. This CDR3 has 14 amino acids. Trimming took 0 bases from V and 1 from J, leaving 6 bases between them. The CDR3 sequence: CAISESNLNYGYTF. The CDR3 DNA is TGTGCCATCAGTGAGTCCAACCTTAACTATGGCTACACCTTC.

The V call is TRBV2, the J call TRBJ1-2, with D unclear. Germline lookup yields CDR1 SNHLY and CDR2 FYNNEI. This CDR3 spans 13 amino acids. V dropped 4 bases and J dropped 3 bases, with 9 bases sitting between them. CDR3 sequence: CASSAAADYGYTF. In DNA, the CDR3 is TGTGCCAGCAGTGCGGCGGCTGACTATGGCTACACCTTC.

This clone has just one count. The chain links TRBV19 to TRBJ2-5; TRBD1 might be the D (6 bases). Germline-derived CDR1 and CDR2 are LNHDA and SQIVND (reference sequence). With 3 bases removed from V and 4 bases from J, the gap between germline ends came to 9 bases. The CDR3 is made up of 13 amino acids. CDR3 region: CASSIQGRETQYF. CDR3 bases: TGTGCCAGTAGTATTCAGGGGAGAGAGACCCAGTACTTC.

V gene TRBV12-3 or TRBV12-4 combines with J gene TRBJ1-6, with D hard to call. The CDR3 consists of 13 residues. Deletions cut 3 bases from V and 9 bases from J, with 9 bases between. CDR3 nucleotides: TGTGCCAGCAGTTTCGGGCAAGTTTCACCCCTCCACTTT. Its translation: CASSFGQVSPLHF.

V is TRBV6-5 and J is TRBJ1-1; 8 bases align to TRBD1. Trimming removed 6 bases from V and 2 bases from J; junction bases left unmatched: 5. Germline V lookup: CDR1 MNHEY, CDR2 SVGAGI. The CDR3 runs to 14 residues. The CDR3 is CASSFGQGNTEAFF. CDR3 coding DNA: TGTGCCAGCAGCTTTGGACAGGGCAACACTGAAGCTTTCTTT.

The rearrangement uses TRBV4-3 and TRBJ2-1; D may be TRBD1 or TRBD2 (5 bases each). The CDR3 consists of 15 residues. Per germline, CDR1 LGHNA and CDR2 YSLEER. V shed 0 bases and J shed 9 bases, with 15 bases lying between them. CDR3 loop: CASSQETGDPREQFF. The CDR3 bases are TGCGCCAGCAGCCAAGAGACCGGGGACCCTCGTGAGCAGTTCTTC.

The chain employs TRBV21-1 and TRBJ1-3; the table's D call of TRBD1 was not tested on the DNA. TRBV21-1 is a pseudogene locus. This CDR3 has 16 amino acids. The CDR3 nucleotides read TGTGCCAGCAGTGAGGGACAGGGCTTTTCTGGAAACACCATATATTTT. It is translated as CASSEGQGFSGNTIYF.

This clone was picked up a small number of times. The chain links TRBV5-1 to TRBJ1-2, with 7 positions matching TRBD1. The trim removed 5 bases at V and 3 bases at J, leaving 10 bases unmatched. The CDR3 totals 15 residues. Germline V gene sequence: CDR1 SGHRS, CDR2 YFSETQ. CDR3 residues: CASSLTGEVDYGYTF. Here the CDR3 DNA reads TGCGCCAGCAGTTTAACAGGGGAGGTCGACTATGGCTACACCTTC. Filled out from reference TRBV5-1 and TRBJ1-2, the complete variable domain reads KAGVTQTPRYLIKTRGQQVTLSCSPISGHRSVSWYQQTPGQGLQFLFEYFSETQRNKGNFPGRFSGRQFSNSRSEMNVSTLELGDSALYLCASSLTGEVDYGYTFGSGTRLTVV.

This clone occurred a few times. The CDR3 bases are TGTGCCACCACAGCGGGGAGCGGCACAGATACGCAGTATTTT. It specifies CATTAGSGTDTQYF. V gene TRBV2 combines with J gene TRBJ2-3, with 7 bases identical to TRBD2. Germline loops: CDR1 SNHLY, CDR2 FYNNEI. This CDR3 is built from 14 residues. The junction had 8 bases not matched to a gene; V was cut back by 10 bases and J by 1 base.

This chain connects TRBV4-2 to TRBJ2-5; D ambiguous. This CDR3 is built from 12 residues. Germline V gene lookup returns CDR1 LGHNA and CDR2 YNFKEQ. The V and J ends lost 5 bases and 5 bases respectively, with 9 bases between them. In nucleotides, the CDR3 is TGTGCCAGCAGCGCGACCGGGGAGACCCAGTACTTC. Amino acids: CASSATGETQYF.

The chain couples TRBV18 to TRBJ1-4; D unclear. The CDR3 spans 16 residues. V was trimmed by 6 bases and J by 0 bases, leaving 14 bases between them. Germline lookup yields CDR1 KGHSH and CDR2 LQKENI. The CDR3 nucleotides are TGTGCCAGCTCGTACCAGCGAGTCTCAACTAATGAAAAACTGTTTTTT. Amino acids: CASSYQRVSTNEKLFF.

This sequence joins TRBV29-1 and TRBJ1-3; D unclear. The CDR3 is 13 residues long. V was cut by 8 bases and J by 1 base, with 12 bases left in between. The germline V gene has CDR1 SQVTM and CDR2 ANQGSEA. Here the CDR3 reads CSISQVSGNTIYF. The CDR3 DNA reads as TGCAGCATCTCGCAGGTATCTGGAAACACCATATATTTT.

This clone was recorded only once. V is TRBV7-3 and J is TRBJ2-1; 12 nucleotides agree with TRBD2. This CDR3 spans 16 amino acids. In germline, CDR1 is SGHTA, CDR2 FQGTGA. Unmatched junction bases numbered 9, after V lost 5 bases and J lost 7 bases. CDR3 sequence (DNA): TGTGCCAGCAGCACGACGACTAGCGGGAGTTTGAATGAGCAGTTCTTC. Amino acids: CASSTTTSGSLNEQFF.

This clone showed up just once. The chain uses TRBV6-2 or TRBV6-3 and TRBJ1-5; the match to TRBD1 covers 7 bases. V trimming: 2 bases; J trimming: 4 bases; junction bases outside the gene matches: 5. This CDR3 spans 15 amino acids. Germline values: CDR1 MNHEY, CDR2 SVGEGT. The CDR3 reads CASSYRGQRNQPQHF. The CDR3 DNA reads as TGTGCCAGCAGTTACAGGGGACAGCGAAATCAGCCCCAGCATTTT.

CDR3 in amino acids: CASSKGLAGALSYNEQFF. In DNA form, the CDR3 reads TGCGCCAGCAGCAAGGGACTAGCGGGAGCATTATCCTACAATGAGCAGTTCTTC. The V call is TRBV5-1, the J call TRBJ2-1; 14 positions match TRBD2. The germline V gene has CDR1 SGHRS and CDR2 YFSETQ. With 4 bases clipped from V and 1 base from J, the junction kept 7 bases outside the gene matches. CDR3 length equals 18 residues.

The genes are TRBV5-6 and TRBJ2-7, with TRBD1 as a possible D gene (6 bases). The CDR3 has 14 residues. Trimming took 4 bases from V and 3 from J, leaving 14 bases between them. Germline CDR1 reads SGHDT; CDR2 reads YYEEEE. The CDR3 loop reads CASSRTQGSYEQYF. The CDR3, as DNA: TGTGCCAGCAGCCGGACACAGGGTAGCTACGAGCAGTACTTC.

The J gene is TRBJ2-7, the V gene TRBV7-3, with a weak D call TRBD2 (6 bases). The V and J ends lost 6 bases and 4 bases respectively, with 10 bases between them. CDR1 SGHTA and CDR2 FQGTGA come from the germline V gene. This CDR3 region has 12 residues. The CDR3 nucleotides are TGTGCCAGCAGAGGACGGGGGTACGAGCAGTACTTC. This translates into CASRGRGYEQYF.

Only one count was recorded for this clone. The genes are TRBV30 and TRBJ2-5; TRBD1 is a possible D gene (6 bases). Trimming stripped 1 base from V and 3 bases from J, with 12 bases between. In germline, CDR1 is GTSNPN, CDR2 SVGIG (reference sequence). The CDR3 consists of 14 residues. CDR3 region: CAWSGGGLEETQYF. The CDR3 DNA follows: TGTGCCTGGAGTGGAGGGGGTTTGGAAGAGACCCAGTACTTC.

The genes are TRBV5-1 and TRBJ2-5; 8 nucleotides agree with TRBD1. The ends lost 0 bases at V and 0 bases at J; junction bases unmatched: 1. CDR1 is SGHRS and CDR2 is YFSETQ in the germline V gene. This CDR3 has 15 residues. This CDR3 reads CASSLADRDQETQYF. CDR3 sequence (DNA): TGCGCCAGCAGCTTGGCGGACAGGGACCAAGAGACCCAGTACTTC.

The V and J genes are TRBV7-2 and TRBJ2-2; tentatively, D is TRBD1 (6 bases). CDR3 length: 15 residues. Trimming took off 3 bases at V and 3 bases at J, with 11 bases between the two ends. Germline V gene data show CDR1 as SGHTA and CDR2 as FQGNSA. The CDR3 spells CASSLSGVDTGELFF. CDR3 DNA sequence: TGTGCCAGCAGCTTGTCAGGGGTAGACACCGGGGAGCTGTTTTTT.

The chain links TRBV21-1 to TRBJ2-7; the DNA was not used to check the table's D call, TRBD2. TRBV21-1 is a pseudogene segment. The CDR3 is made up of 19 amino acids. In DNA, the CDR3 is TGTGCCAGCAGTTTCAGACCGGGGACGGGGGATCGAGGTTGGAGGGAGCAGTACTTC. This sequence encodes CASSFRPGTGDRGWREQYF.

The chain links TRBV5-1 to TRBJ1-4; TRBD1 matches at 9 bases. The CDR3 is made up of 15 amino acids. Trimming cost V 4 bases and J 3 bases; bases outside gene matches: 4. Germline CDR1 and CDR2: SGHRS and YFSETQ. The CDR3 spells CASSTQGASNEKLFF. The CDR3 DNA reads TGCGCCAGCAGCACACAGGGGGCTTCTAATGAAAAACTGTTTTTT.